This T cell receptor (beta chain) was sequenced for a study of blood T cell repertoires in COVID-19. About the study: Acute and convalescent COVID-19 samples came from the United States, Italy and Spain. Sources were T cells, B-cell-depleted T cells, or PBMCs; the material itself was cDNA or gDNA.

In the original analysis: Nucleated cell number was recorded as an estimate derived from reference gene primer amplification. Profiling relied on immunoSEQ multiplex PCR, and the TCRdb table lists in-frame clones only, not all of them. Clone size and the V and J calls come from that table; the DNA yielded D and trimming. The sample lists 65,000 to 85,000 clones; around nine tenths were seen once. CDR3 length: 13 amino acids. CDR1 and CDR2 (germline): SGDLS, YYNGEE. Trimming shortened V by 4 bases and J by 3 bases, and 8 bases separated the two germline ends. The TCR was taken from a human donor in a cohort sampled during active COVID-19. Sample: peripheral blood. The chain joins TRBV9 to TRBJ1-3; weak D call: TRBD1 (5 bases). CDR3 protein: CASSRGFGNTIYF. The CDR3 region has the DNA TGTGCCAGCAGCAGGGGATTTGGAAACACCATATATTTT.